One and the same sample provided the 2 T cell receptor beta chains below, sequenced in a study of shared clonotypes between healthy human individuals. The data were produced by immunoSEQ multiplex PCR, yet TCRdb's version contains in-frame clones alone and is incomplete. The sample lists some 1 million clones; 65% to 80% were seen once. Specimen: memory CD4+ T cells sorted from blood. Subset denoted: CD45RA-negative fraction. These receptors all stem from a man aged 18-30 years in good health.

This chain joins TRBV30 and TRBJ2-7; TRBD2 matches 9 bases. Germline loops: CDR1 GTSNPN, CDR2 SVGIG (reference sequence). CDR3 length: 15 amino acids. V shed 0 bases, J shed 1 base, and the junction held 4 bases outside the gene matches. CDR3: CAWSVRLAGSYEQYF. The DNA of the CDR3 is TGTGCCTGGAGTGTTAGGCTAGCGGGATCCTACGAGCAGTACTTC. The full variable domain, rest sourced from reference TRBV30 and TRBJ2-7, is SQTIHQWPATLVQPVGSPLSLECTVEGTSNPNLYWYRQAAGRGLQLLFYSVGIGQISSEVPQNLSASRPQDRQFILSSKKLLLSDSGFYLCAWSVRLAGSYEQYFGPGTRLTVT.

The chain joins TRBV5-1 to TRBJ1-6, with TRBD1 as a possible D gene (5 bases). Germline CDR1 is SGHRS and CDR2 is YFSETQ. With 1 base removed from V and 9 bases from J, the gap between germline ends came to 11 bases. This CDR3 contains 14 residues. The CDR3 coding sequence is TGCGCCAGCAGCTTGCCAGGGAGCGGTTCACCCCTCCACTTT. Its protein product is CASSLPGSGSPLHF.